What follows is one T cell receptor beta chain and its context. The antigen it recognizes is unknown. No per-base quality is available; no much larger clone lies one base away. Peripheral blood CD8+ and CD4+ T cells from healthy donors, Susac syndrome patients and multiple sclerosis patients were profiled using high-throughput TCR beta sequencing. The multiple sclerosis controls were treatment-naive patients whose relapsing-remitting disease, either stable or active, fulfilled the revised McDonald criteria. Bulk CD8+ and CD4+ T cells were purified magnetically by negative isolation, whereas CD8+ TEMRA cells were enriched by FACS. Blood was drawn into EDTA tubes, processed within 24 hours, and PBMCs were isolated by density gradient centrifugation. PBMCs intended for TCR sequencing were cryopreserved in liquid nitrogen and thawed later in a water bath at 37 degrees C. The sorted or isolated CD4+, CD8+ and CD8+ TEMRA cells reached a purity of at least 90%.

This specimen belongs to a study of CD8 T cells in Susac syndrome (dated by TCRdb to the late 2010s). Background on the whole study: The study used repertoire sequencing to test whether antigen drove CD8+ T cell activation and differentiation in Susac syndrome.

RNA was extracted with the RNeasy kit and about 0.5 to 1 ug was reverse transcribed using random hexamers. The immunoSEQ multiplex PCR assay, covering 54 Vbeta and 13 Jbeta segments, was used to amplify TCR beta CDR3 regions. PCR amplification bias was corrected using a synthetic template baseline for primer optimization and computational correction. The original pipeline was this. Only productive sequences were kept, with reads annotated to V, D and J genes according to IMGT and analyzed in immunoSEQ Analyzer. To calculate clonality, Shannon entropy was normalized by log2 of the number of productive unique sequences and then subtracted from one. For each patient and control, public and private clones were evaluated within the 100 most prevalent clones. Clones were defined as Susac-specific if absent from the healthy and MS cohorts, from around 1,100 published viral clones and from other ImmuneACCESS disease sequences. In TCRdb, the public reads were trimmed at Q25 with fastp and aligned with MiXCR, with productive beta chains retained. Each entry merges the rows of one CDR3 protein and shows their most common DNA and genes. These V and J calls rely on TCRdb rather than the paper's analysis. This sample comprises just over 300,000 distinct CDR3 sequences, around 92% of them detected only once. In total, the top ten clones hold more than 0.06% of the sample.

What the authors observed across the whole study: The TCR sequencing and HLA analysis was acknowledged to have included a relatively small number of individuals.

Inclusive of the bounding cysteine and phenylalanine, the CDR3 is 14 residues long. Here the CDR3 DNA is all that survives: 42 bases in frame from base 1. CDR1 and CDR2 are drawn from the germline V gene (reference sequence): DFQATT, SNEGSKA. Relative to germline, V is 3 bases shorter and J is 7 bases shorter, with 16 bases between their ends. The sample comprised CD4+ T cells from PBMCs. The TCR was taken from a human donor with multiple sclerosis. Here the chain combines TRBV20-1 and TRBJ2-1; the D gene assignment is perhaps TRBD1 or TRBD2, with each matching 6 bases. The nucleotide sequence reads TGCAGTGCTAGCGGCAAGGGGGGCGGGAATGAGCAGTTCTTC. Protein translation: CSASGKGGGNEQFF.